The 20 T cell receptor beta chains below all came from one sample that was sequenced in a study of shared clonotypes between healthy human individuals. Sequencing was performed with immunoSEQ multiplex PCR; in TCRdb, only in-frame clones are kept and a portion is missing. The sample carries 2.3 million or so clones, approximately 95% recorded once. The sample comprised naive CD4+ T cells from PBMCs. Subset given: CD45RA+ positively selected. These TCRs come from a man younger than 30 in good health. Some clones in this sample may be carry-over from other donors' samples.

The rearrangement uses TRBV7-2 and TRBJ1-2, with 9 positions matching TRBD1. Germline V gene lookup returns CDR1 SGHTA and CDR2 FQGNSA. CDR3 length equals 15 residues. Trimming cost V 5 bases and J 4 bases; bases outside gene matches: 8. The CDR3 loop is CASSVTGTGIYGYTF. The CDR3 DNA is TGTGCCAGCAGCGTAACCGGGACAGGGATCTATGGCTACACCTTC. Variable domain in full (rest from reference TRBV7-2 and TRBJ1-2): GAGVSQSPSNKVTEKGKDVELRCDPISGHTALYWYRQSLGQGLEFLIYFQGNSAPDKSGLPSDRFSAERTGGSVSTLTIQRTQQEDSAVYLCASSVTGTGIYGYTFGSGTRLTVV.

The CDR3: CASSEQGSSSEQFF. The CDR3 bases are TGTGCCAGCAGTGAACAAGGTAGCTCGAGCGAGCAGTTCTTC. The chain has TRBV2 and TRBJ2-1; no clear D. The germline V and J ends were trimmed by 2 bases and 10 bases, with 15 bases remaining between them. The CDR3 contains 14 residues. CDR1 is SNHLY and CDR2 is FYNNEI in the germline V gene.

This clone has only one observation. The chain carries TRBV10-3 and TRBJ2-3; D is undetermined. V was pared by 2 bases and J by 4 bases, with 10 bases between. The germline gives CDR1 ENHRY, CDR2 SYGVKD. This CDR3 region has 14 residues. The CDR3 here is CAISEATPPDTQYF. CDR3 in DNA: TGTGCCATCAGTGAGGCGACCCCCCCAGATACGCAGTATTTT.

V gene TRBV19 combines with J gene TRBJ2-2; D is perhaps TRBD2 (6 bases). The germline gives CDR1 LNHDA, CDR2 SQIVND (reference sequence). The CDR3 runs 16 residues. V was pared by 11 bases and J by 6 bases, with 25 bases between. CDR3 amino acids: CAYRQTSGVTAGELFF. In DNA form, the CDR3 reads TGTGCCTATCGACAAACCTCGGGAGTTACCGCCGGGGAGCTGTTTTTT.

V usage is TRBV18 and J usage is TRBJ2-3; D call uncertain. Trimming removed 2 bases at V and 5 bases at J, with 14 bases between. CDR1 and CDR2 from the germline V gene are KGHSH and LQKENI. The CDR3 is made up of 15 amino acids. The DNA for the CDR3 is TGTGCCAGCTCACCATTAAACGCCGGCGGAGATACGCAGTATTTT. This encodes CASSPLNAGGDTQYF. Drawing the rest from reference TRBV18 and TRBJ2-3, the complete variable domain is NAGVMQNPRHLVRRRGQEARLRCSPMKGHSHVYWYRQLPEEGLKFMVYLQKENIIDESGMPKERFSAEFPKEGPSILRIQQVVRGDSAAYFCASSPLNAGGDTQYFGPGTRLTVL.

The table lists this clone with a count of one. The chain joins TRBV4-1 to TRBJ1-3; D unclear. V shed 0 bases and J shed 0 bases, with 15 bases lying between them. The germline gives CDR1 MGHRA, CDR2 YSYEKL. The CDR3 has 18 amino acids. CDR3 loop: CASSQEVLTVHSGNTIYF. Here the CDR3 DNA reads TGCGCCAGCAGCCAAGAAGTCCTTACGGTCCACTCTGGAAACACCATATATTTT.

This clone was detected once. CDR3 coding DNA: TGTGCCAGCAGCGGCAGGGTTAGCAATCAGCCCCAGCATTTT. It codes for CASSGRVSNQPQHF. The chain has TRBV21-1 and TRBJ1-5; TRBD1 is the table's D call and was not checked against the DNA. TRBV21-1 represents a pseudogene. The CDR3 covers 14 residues.

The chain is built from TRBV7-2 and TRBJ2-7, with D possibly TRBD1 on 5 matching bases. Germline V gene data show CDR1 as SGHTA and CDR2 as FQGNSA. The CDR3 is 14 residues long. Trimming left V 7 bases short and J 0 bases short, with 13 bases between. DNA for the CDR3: TGTGCCAGCACCAGGGCGCTAGACTCCTACGAGCAGTACTTC. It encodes CASTRALDSYEQYF.

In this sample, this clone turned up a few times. CDR3 in DNA: TGTGCCAGCAGTGACCAAGAGACCCAGTACTTC. Protein sequence: CASSDQETQYF. This rearrangement joins TRBV27 to TRBJ2-5; D is ambiguous. The CDR3 length is 11 residues. V dropped 5 bases and J dropped 0 bases, with 1 base sitting between them. Germline CDR1 MNHEY, CDR2 SMNVEV (reference sequence).

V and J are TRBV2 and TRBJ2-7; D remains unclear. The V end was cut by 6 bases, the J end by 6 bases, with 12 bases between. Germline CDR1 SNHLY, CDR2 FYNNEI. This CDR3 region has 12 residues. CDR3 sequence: CASRSSSREQYF. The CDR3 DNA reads TGTGCCAGCAGAAGTTCCTCTCGCGAGCAGTACTTC. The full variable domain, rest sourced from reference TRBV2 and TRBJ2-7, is EPEVTQTPSHQVTQMGQEVILRCVPISNHLYFYWYRQILGQKVEFLVSFYNNEISEKSEIFDDQFSVERPDGSNFTLKIRSTKLEDSAMYFCASRSSSREQYFGPGTRLTVT.

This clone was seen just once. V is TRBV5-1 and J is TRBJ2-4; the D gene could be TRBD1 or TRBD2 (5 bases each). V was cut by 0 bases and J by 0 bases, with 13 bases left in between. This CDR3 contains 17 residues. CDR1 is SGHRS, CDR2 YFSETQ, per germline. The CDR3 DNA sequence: TGCGCCAGCAGCTTGGTTGGGGGTAAATTAGCCAAAAACATTCAGTACTTC. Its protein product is CASSLVGGKLAKNIQYF.

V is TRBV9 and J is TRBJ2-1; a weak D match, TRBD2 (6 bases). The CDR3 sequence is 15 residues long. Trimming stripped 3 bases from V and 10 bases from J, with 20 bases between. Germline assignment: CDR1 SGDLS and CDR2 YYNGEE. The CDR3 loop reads CASSERRDATIEQFF. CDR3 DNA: TGTGCCAGCAGCGAGAGGCGGGACGCCACAATAGAGCAGTTCTTC.

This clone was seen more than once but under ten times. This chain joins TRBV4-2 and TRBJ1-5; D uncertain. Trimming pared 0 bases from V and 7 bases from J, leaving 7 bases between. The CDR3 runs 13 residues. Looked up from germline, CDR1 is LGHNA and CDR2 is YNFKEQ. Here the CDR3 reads CASSQDGIQPQHF. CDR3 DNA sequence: TGTGCCAGCAGCCAAGATGGGATCCAGCCCCAGCATTTT.

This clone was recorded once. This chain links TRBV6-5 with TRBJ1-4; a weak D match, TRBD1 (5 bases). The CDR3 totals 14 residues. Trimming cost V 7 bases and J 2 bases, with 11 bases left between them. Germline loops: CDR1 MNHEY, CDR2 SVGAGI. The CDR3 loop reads CASKRGPTNEKLFF. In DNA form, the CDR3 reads TGTGCCAGCAAGAGGGGCCCGACTAATGAAAAACTGTTTTTT.

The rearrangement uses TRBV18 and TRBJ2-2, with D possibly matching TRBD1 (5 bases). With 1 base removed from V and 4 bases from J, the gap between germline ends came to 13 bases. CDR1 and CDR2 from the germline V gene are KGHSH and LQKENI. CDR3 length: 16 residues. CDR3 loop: CASSPQGIEVTGELFF. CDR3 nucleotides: TGTGCCAGCTCACCACAGGGGATAGAGGTCACCGGGGAGCTGTTTTTT. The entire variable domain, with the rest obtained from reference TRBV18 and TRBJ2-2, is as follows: NAGVMQNPRHLVRRRGQEARLRCSPMKGHSHVYWYRQLPEEGLKFMVYLQKENIIDESGMPKERFSAEFPKEGPSILRIQQVVRGDSAAYFCASSPQGIEVTGELFFGEGSRLTVL.

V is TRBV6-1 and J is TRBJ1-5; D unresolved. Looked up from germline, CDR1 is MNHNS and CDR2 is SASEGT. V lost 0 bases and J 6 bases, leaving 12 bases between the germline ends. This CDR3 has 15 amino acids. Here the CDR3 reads CASSEAATAFQPQHF. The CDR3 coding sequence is TGTGCCAGCAGTGAAGCCGCTACGGCCTTTCAGCCCCAGCATTTT.

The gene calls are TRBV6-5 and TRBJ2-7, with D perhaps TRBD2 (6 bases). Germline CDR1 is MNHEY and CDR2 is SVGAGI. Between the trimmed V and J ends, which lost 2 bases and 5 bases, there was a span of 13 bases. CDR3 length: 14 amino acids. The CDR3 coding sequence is TGTGCCAGCAGTTACAGGAGGGGCTCTGACGAGCAGTACTTC. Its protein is CASSYRRGSDEQYF.

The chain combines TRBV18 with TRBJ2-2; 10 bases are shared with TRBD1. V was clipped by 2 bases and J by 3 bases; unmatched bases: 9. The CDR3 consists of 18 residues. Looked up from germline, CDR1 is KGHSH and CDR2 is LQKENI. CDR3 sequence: CASSPNGPGQGYTGELFF. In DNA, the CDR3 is TGTGCCAGCTCACCAAATGGCCCGGGACAGGGGTACACCGGGGAGCTGTTTTTT.

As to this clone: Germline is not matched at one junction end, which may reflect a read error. DNA for the CDR3: TGTGCCTCGAGTCTGGACAGTGAGCAGTTCTTC. Its translation is CASSLDSEQFF. The chain couples TRBV30 to TRBJ2-1; D perhaps matches TRBD1 (6 bases). The germline gives CDR1 GTSNPN, CDR2 SVGIG (reference sequence). This CDR3 has 11 residues.

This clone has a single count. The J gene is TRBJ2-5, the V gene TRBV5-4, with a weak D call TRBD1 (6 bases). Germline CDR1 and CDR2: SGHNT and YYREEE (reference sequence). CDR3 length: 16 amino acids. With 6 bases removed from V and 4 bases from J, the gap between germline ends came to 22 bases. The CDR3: CASTLKASRGPETQYF. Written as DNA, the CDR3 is TGTGCCAGCACCCTGAAGGCTAGCAGGGGCCCAGAGACCCAGTACTTC. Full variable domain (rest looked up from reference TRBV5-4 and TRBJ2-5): ETGVTQSPTHLIKTRGQQVTLRCSSQSGHNTVSWYQQALGQGPQFIFQYYREEENGRGNFPPRFSGLQFPNYSSELNVNALELDDSALYLCASTLKASRGPETQYFGPGTRLLVL.